This TCR beta chain appears in the sequencing data of a study of OX40 agonist ivuxolimab in advanced cancers. The protocol was immunoSEQ multiplex PCR, while the TCRdb copy is restricted to in-frame clones and leaves out a portion. The sample includes tens of thousands of clones, 82% of them seen just once. V was clipped by 4 bases and J by 10 bases, with 21 bases between them. The germline V gene has CDR1 SGDLS and CDR2 YYNGEE. The CDR3 contains 16 residues. The sequenced sample was CD4+ or CD8+ T cells sorted from blood, obtained in a trial of the OX40 agonist ivuxolimab. The V call is TRBV9, the J call TRBJ1-6; maybe TRBD1 (5 bases). This receptor was identified in an adult with an advanced solid tumor such as melanoma, head and neck, liver or kidney cancer. The CDR3 is CASSPHGDPGGSPLHF. The CDR3 bases are TGTGCCAGCAGCCCCCATGGGGACCCCGGGGGGTCACCCCTCCACTTT. The whole variable domain, filled in from reference TRBV9 and TRBJ1-6, reads DSGVTQTPKHLITATGQRVTLRCSPRSGDLSVYWYQQSLDQGLQFLIQYYNGEERAKGNILERFSAQQFPDLHSELNLSSLELGDSALYFCASSPHGDPGGSPLHFGNGTRLTVT.